A selection of T cell receptor beta chains follows, all from one sample in a study of T cells in Graves' hyperthyroidism and ophthalmopathy. TCRdb re-called the multiplex PCR reads with MiXCR, one entry per CDR3 protein. The sample records 530,000 or so distinct CDR3 sequences, 35% to 55% being singletons. Sequenced: peripheral blood or thyroid tissue (not recorded which). The receptor source for this set is a woman aged 18-30 years with Graves' hyperthyroidism. Each CDR3 is given with its conserved first and last residue. D genes are given only for firm matches. Size is stated for part of the rows, as once, few or many counts, or as a class when the clone is expanded.

v_gene: TRBV4-1
len: 16
j_gene: TRBJ2-7
d_gene: .
abundance: many
CDR3nt: TGCGCCAGCAGCCAAGAGGGGACTCCTAGCTCCTACGAGCAGTACTTC
CDR3aa: CASSQEGTPSSYEQYF

v_gene: TRBV18
len: 14
j_gene: TRBJ1-2
d_gene: TRBD1
abundance: .
CDR3nt: TGTGCCAGCTCACCTGACAGGGGGCATGATGGCTACACCTTC
CDR3aa: CASSPDRGHDGYTF

v_gene: TRBV29-1
len: 12
j_gene: TRBJ1-2
d_gene: .
abundance: many
CDR3nt: TGCAGCGTTGATGGCTATAACTATGGCTACACCTTC
CDR3aa: CSVDGYNYGYTF

v_gene: TRBV7-2
len: 13
j_gene: TRBJ1-2
d_gene: TRBD1
abundance: .
CDR3nt: TGTGCCGGCAGCTCGGGACAGAGCTATGGCTACACCTTC
CDR3aa: CAGSSGQSYGYTF

v_gene: TRBV7-2
len: 13
j_gene: TRBJ1-2
d_gene: .
abundance: .
CDR3nt: TGTGCCAGCAGCACCGGGGGAGGAGATGGCTACACCTTC
CDR3aa: CASSTGGGDGYTF

v_gene: TRBV12-3/TRBV12-4
len: 14
j_gene: TRBJ2-1
d_gene: TRBD2
abundance: few
CDR3nt: TGTGCCAGCAGTTTGACGGGAGGGTCTCTTGAGCAGTTCTTC
CDR3aa: CASSLTGGSLEQFF

v_gene: TRBV9
len: 16
j_gene: TRBJ1-1
d_gene: TRBD1
abundance: .
CDR3nt: TGTGCCAGCAGCGACCCGGGACAGGGGAGATCCACTGAAGCTTTCTTT
CDR3aa: CASSDPGQGRSTEAFF

v_gene: TRBV2
len: 15
j_gene: TRBJ2-2
d_gene: .
abundance: .
CDR3nt: TGTGCCAGCAGTGTAGGGACGCTGAACACCGGGGAGCTGTCTTGG
CDR3aa: CASSVGTLNTGELSW

v_gene: TRBV6-2/TRBV6-3
len: 15
j_gene: TRBJ1-5
d_gene: .
abundance: few
CDR3nt: TGTGCCAGCAGCCCGGGACATCCGGGGGGTCAGCCCCAGCATTTT
CDR3aa: CASSPGHPGGQPQHF

v_gene: TRBV5-1
len: 13
j_gene: TRBJ2-2
d_gene: TRBD1
abundance: .
CDR3nt: TGCGCCAGCAGCTTTTCAGGGGGCGGGGAGCTGTTTTTT
CDR3aa: CASSFSGGGELFF

v_gene: TRBV12-3/TRBV12-4
len: 13
j_gene: TRBJ2-5
d_gene: .
abundance: many
CDR3nt: TGTGCCAGCAGCTTCGAAGGGAGAGAGACCCAGTACTTC
CDR3aa: CASSFEGRETQYF

v_gene: TRBV10-3
len: 12
j_gene: TRBJ2-7
d_gene: TRBD2
abundance: .
CDR3nt: TGTGCCATCAGGCAGGGAGGGAGCGAGCAGTACTTC
CDR3aa: CAIRQGGSEQYF

v_gene: TRBV6-5
len: 14
j_gene: TRBJ1-1
d_gene: .
abundance: many
CDR3nt: TGTGCCAGCAGTTACGGCAGGGCGGACACTGAAGCTTTCTTT
CDR3aa: CASSYGRADTEAFF

v_gene: TRBV7-9
len: 15
j_gene: TRBJ1-5
d_gene: .
abundance: many
CDR3nt: TGTGCCAGCAGCTTAGGGCCAGGGGCAGGCCAGCCCCAGCATTTT
CDR3aa: CASSLGPGAGQPQHF

v_gene: TRBV11-1
len: 13
j_gene: TRBJ1-3
d_gene: .
abundance: .
CDR3nt: TGTGCCAGCAGCTCATTCGGGACAAACACCATATATTTT
CDR3aa: CASSSFGTNTIYF

v_gene: TRBV15
len: 16
j_gene: TRBJ2-7
d_gene: TRBD2
abundance: .
CDR3nt: TGTGCCACCAGCAGTGAAGCTACTAGCGGGAGCAACGAGCAGTACTTC
CDR3aa: CATSSEATSGSNEQYF

v_gene: TRBV29-1
len: 12
j_gene: TRBJ2-7
d_gene: TRBD1
abundance: .
CDR3nt: TGCAGCGCTAGACAGGGGGCCTCCGAGCAGTACTTC
CDR3aa: CSARQGASEQYF

v_gene: TRBV20-1
len: 12
j_gene: TRBJ1-6
d_gene: .
abundance: .
CDR3nt: TGCAGTGCCTCAGGGAGCGGCTCACCCCTCCACTTT
CDR3aa: CSASGSGSPLHF

v_gene: TRBV25-1
len: 12
j_gene: TRBJ1-2
d_gene: TRBD1
abundance: .
CDR3nt: TGTGCCCGGACAGGGGCCCACTATGGCTACACCTTC
CDR3aa: CARTGAHYGYTF

v_gene: TRBV19
len: 15
j_gene: TRBJ2-7
d_gene: .
abundance: few
CDR3nt: TGTGCCAGTAGTTTCAGGCGGAAGGGGGACTACGAGCAGTACTTC
CDR3aa: CASSFRRKGDYEQYF

v_gene: TRBV10-3
len: 13
j_gene: TRBJ2-3
d_gene: TRBD2
abundance: .
CDR3nt: TGTGCCATCCTTCGGGAGGGCGCAGATACGCAGTATTTT
CDR3aa: CAILREGADTQYF

v_gene: TRBV29-1
len: 14
j_gene: TRBJ2-7
d_gene: TRBD2
abundance: .
CDR3nt: TGCAGCGTTGAAGAACCAGCGGGAGTCCACGAGCAGTACTTC
CDR3aa: CSVEEPAGVHEQYF

v_gene: TRBV29-1
len: 12
j_gene: TRBJ1-1
d_gene: .
abundance: many
CDR3nt: TGCAGCGTGACCACAGGGTTCTCCGAAGCTTTCTTT
CDR3aa: CSVTTGFSEAFF

v_gene: TRBV10-3
len: 15
j_gene: TRBJ2-5
d_gene: .
abundance: .
CDR3nt: TGTGCCATCAGCGGACAACCGGACAACCAAGAGACCCAGTACTTC
CDR3aa: CAISGQPDNQETQYF

v_gene: TRBV20-1
len: 12
j_gene: TRBJ2-5
d_gene: .
abundance: .
CDR3nt: TGCAGTGCTAGCAGGCAGCGAGAGACCCAGTACTTC
CDR3aa: CSASRQRETQYF

v_gene: TRBV29-1
len: 12
j_gene: TRBJ1-5
d_gene: .
abundance: .
CDR3nt: TGCAGCGTGTCAGGGACGGATCAGCCCCAGCATTTT
CDR3aa: CSVSGTDQPQHF

v_gene: TRBV12-3/TRBV12-4
len: 10
j_gene: TRBJ2-5
d_gene: .
abundance: once
CDR3nt: TGTGCCAGCAGACCTACACCCCGGGACTTC
CDR3aa: CASRPTPRDF

v_gene: TRBV10-3
len: 13
j_gene: TRBJ2-5
d_gene: TRBD2
abundance: many
CDR3nt: TGTGCCATCAGTGAGTGGGAGCGGGGGACCCAGTACTTC
CDR3aa: CAISEWERGTQYF

v_gene: TRBV20-1
len: 13
j_gene: TRBJ1-2
d_gene: .
abundance: .
CDR3nt: TGCAGTGCTAGAAATTACCAGGAGGCTGGCTACACCTTC
CDR3aa: CSARNYQEAGYTF

v_gene: TRBV6-1
len: 16
j_gene: TRBJ2-7
d_gene: .
abundance: many
CDR3nt: TGTGCCAGCAGTGAAGGGGTCGGGCAGGGAAGGTACGAGCAGTACTTC
CDR3aa: CASSEGVGQGRYEQYF

v_gene: TRBV11-2
len: 16
j_gene: TRBJ2-7
d_gene: .
abundance: many
CDR3nt: TGTGCCAGCAGCTTATTCCCTAGTCGTCCCCCTTACGAGCAGTACTTC
CDR3aa: CASSLFPSRPPYEQYF

v_gene: TRBV10-3
len: 12
j_gene: TRBJ1-2
d_gene: TRBD1
abundance: .
CDR3nt: TGTGCCACACAGGGGAGCAACTATGGCTACACCTTC
CDR3aa: CATQGSNYGYTF

v_gene: TRBV12-3/TRBV12-4
len: 8
j_gene: TRBJ2-5
d_gene: .
abundance: few
CDR3nt: TGTGCCAGCACTACCCAGTACTTC
CDR3aa: CASTTQYF

v_gene: TRBV3-1
len: 14
j_gene: TRBJ1-4
d_gene: .
abundance: .
CDR3nt: TGTGCCAGCAGCCAAGGGAGGGGACGGGAAAAACTGTTTTTT
CDR3aa: CASSQGRGREKLFF

v_gene: TRBV7-9
len: 14
j_gene: TRBJ2-3
d_gene: .
abundance: .
CDR3nt: TGTGCCAGCAGAGACTATTTCAACACAGATACGCAGTATTTT
CDR3aa: CASRDYFNTDTQYF

v_gene: TRBV5-1
len: 16
j_gene: TRBJ1-3
d_gene: .
abundance: few
CDR3nt: TGCGCCAGCAGCTTGGCCGGGGTGCCCTCTGGAAACACCATATATTTT
CDR3aa: CASSLAGVPSGNTIYF

v_gene: TRBV5-4
len: 15
j_gene: TRBJ1-2
d_gene: TRBD1
abundance: many
CDR3nt: TGTGCCTCGGGACCGGGGGACAGGGGGTATCATGGCTACACCTTC
CDR3aa: CASGPGDRGYHGYTF

v_gene: TRBV2
len: 15
j_gene: TRBJ2-5
d_gene: TRBD1
abundance: many
CDR3nt: TGTGCCAGCAGAACCGGGACAGGGTCCCAAGAGACCCAGTACTTC
CDR3aa: CASRTGTGSQETQYF

v_gene: TRBV5-1
len: 14
j_gene: TRBJ1-4
d_gene: TRBD1
abundance: many
CDR3nt: TGCGCCAGCAGCTTAACAGGGGGGCGCGAAAAACTGTTTTTT
CDR3aa: CASSLTGGREKLFF

v_gene: TRBV2
len: 15
j_gene: TRBJ2-2
d_gene: TRBD2
abundance: many
CDR3nt: TGTGCCAGCAGTAAAGACAGCGGGGCCACCGGGGAGCTGTTTTTT
CDR3aa: CASSKDSGATGELFF

v_gene: TRBV10-3
len: 16
j_gene: TRBJ1-1
d_gene: .
abundance: .
CDR3nt: TGTGCCATCAGTGGGACTAGCGGGAAAATGAACACTGAAGCTTTCTTT
CDR3aa: CAISGTSGKMNTEAFF

v_gene: TRBV7-2
len: 11
j_gene: TRBJ2-5
d_gene: TRBD2
abundance: once
CDR3nt: TGTGCCAGCAGCCCACGGGAGGCCCAGTACTTC
CDR3aa: CASSPREAQYF

v_gene: TRBV10-3
len: 10
j_gene: TRBJ1-2
d_gene: .
abundance: .
CDR3nt: TGTGCCATCACACTGGACGGCTACACCTTC
CDR3aa: CAITLDGYTF

v_gene: TRBV18
len: 13
j_gene: TRBJ1-2
d_gene: .
abundance: many
CDR3nt: TGTGCCAGCTCACCACAGGAAGGCTATGGCTACACCTTC
CDR3aa: CASSPQEGYGYTF

v_gene: TRBV7-2
len: 14
j_gene: TRBJ2-7
d_gene: .
abundance: many
CDR3nt: TGTGCCAGCAGCTCCGACTACGACTCCTACGAGCAGTACTTC
CDR3aa: CASSSDYDSYEQYF

v_gene: TRBV7-2
len: 15
j_gene: TRBJ1-1
d_gene: .
abundance: .
CDR3nt: TGTGCCAGCAGCTTAGCGACTAGCGGGAACAATGAAGCTTTCTTT
CDR3aa: CASSLATSGNNEAFF

v_gene: TRBV12-3/TRBV12-4
len: 13
j_gene: TRBJ2-5
d_gene: .
abundance: few
CDR3nt: TGTGCCAGCAGTTTGGGACAACACGAGACCCAGTACTTC
CDR3aa: CASSLGQHETQYF

v_gene: TRBV6-5
len: 13
j_gene: TRBJ2-5
d_gene: .
abundance: many
CDR3nt: TGTGCCAGCAGTTCGGACAGCCAAGAGACCCAGTACTTC
CDR3aa: CASSSDSQETQYF

v_gene: TRBV29-1
len: 12
j_gene: TRBJ1-2
d_gene: .
abundance: .
CDR3nt: TGCAGCTTGGCCGGAGATAGCTATGGCTACACCTTC
CDR3aa: CSLAGDSYGYTF

v_gene: TRBV4-2
len: 16
j_gene: TRBJ2-6
d_gene: .
abundance: many
CDR3nt: TGTGCCAGCAGCGTGGACAAGAGCTCTGGGGCCAACGTCCTGACTTTC
CDR3aa: CASSVDKSSGANVLTF